This T cell receptor beta chain appears in the sequencing data of a study of T cells after posttransplantation cyclophosphamide. Treatment was busulfan-fludarabine conditioning, a marrow graft, and cyclophosphamide on days +3 and +4. Clones were read by immunoSEQ multiplex PCR, and TCRdb kept only the in-frame ones, dropping some. The repertoire holds around 40,000 clones, 90% seen once, with 2% to 2.5% in the top ten. This clone was seen just once. The sample in question was PBMCs, obtained about 64 days after allogeneic stem cell transplant with posttransplant cyclophosphamide. The clonotype comes from a male patient aged 55-69 years who received an allogeneic stem cell transplant from a related donor and was CMV-positive. Some of the T cells may derive from the graft donor.

The chain's CDR3 is CASSVTSGDTDTQYF. The DNA for the CDR3 is TGTGCCAGCAGTGTGACTAGCGGGGACACAGATACGCAGTATTTT. The V and J genes are TRBV6-4 and TRBJ2-3; 11 bases map to TRBD2. From germline, CDR1 is MRHNA and CDR2 SNTAGT. Unmatched junction bases numbered 2, after V lost 4 bases and J lost 2 bases. The CDR3 consists of 15 residues.